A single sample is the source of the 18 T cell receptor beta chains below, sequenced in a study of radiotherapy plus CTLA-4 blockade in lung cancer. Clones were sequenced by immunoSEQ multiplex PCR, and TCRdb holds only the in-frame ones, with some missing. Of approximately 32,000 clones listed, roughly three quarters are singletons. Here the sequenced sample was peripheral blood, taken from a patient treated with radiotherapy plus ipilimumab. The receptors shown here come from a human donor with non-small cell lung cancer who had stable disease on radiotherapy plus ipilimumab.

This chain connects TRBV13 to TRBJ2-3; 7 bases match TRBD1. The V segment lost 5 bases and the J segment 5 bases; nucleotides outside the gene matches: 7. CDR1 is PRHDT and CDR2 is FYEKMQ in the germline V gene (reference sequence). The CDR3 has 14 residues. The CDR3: CASSTRQGRDTQYF. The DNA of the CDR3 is TGTGCCAGCAGCACACGACAGGGCCGAGATACGCAGTATTTT. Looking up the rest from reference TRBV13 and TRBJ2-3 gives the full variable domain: AAGVIQSPRHLIKEKRETATLKCYPIPRHDTVYWYQQGPGQDPQFLISFYEKMQSDKGSIPDRFSAQQFSDYHSELNMSSLELGDSALYFCASSTRQGRDTQYFGPGTRLTVL.

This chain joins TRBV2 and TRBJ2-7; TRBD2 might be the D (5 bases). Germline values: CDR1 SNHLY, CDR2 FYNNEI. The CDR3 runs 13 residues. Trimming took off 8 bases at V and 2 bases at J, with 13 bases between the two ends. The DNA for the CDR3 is TGTGCCAGCGGGGAGCGGAGCACCTACGAGCAGTACTTC. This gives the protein CASGERSTYEQYF.

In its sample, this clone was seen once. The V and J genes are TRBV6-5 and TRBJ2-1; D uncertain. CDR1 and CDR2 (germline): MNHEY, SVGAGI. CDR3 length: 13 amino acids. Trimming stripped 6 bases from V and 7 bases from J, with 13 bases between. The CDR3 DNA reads TGTGCCAGCAGGCGGCCTCTGGGTAATGAGCAGTTCTTC. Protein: CASRRPLGNEQFF.

DNA for the CDR3: TGTGCCAGCAGTTACAAGGGTAACTCTGGAAACACCATATATTTT. It yields the protein CASSYKGNSGNTIYF. The V and J genes are TRBV6-5 and TRBJ1-3; D remains unclear. Deletions cut 2 bases from V and 0 bases from J, with 8 bases between. Germline loops: CDR1 MNHEY, CDR2 SVGAGI. This CDR3 contains 15 residues.

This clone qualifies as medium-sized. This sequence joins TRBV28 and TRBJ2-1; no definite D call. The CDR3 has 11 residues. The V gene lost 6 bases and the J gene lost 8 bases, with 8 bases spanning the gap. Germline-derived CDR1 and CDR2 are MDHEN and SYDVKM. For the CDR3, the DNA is TGTGCCAGCAGGGACCGTTATGAGCAGTTCTTC. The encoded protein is CASRDRYEQFF. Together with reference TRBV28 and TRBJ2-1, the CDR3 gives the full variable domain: DVKVTQSSRYLVKRTGEKVFLECVQDMDHENMFWYRQDPGLGLRLIYFSYDVKMKEKGDIPEGYSVSREKKERFSLILESASTNQTSMYLCASRDRYEQFFGPGTRLTVL.

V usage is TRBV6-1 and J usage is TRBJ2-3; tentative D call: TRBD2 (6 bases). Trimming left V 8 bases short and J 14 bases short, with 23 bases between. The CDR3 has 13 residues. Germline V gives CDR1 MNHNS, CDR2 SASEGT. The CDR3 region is CASLSTPGLYPYF. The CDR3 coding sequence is TGTGCCAGCCTCTCTACACCGGGACTTTATCCGTATTTT.

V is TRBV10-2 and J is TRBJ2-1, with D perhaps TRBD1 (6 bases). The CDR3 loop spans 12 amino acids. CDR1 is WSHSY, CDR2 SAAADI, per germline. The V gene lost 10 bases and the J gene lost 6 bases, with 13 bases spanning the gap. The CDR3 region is CATGDAFNEQFF. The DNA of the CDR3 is TGCGCCACAGGGGACGCCTTCAATGAGCAGTTCTTC.

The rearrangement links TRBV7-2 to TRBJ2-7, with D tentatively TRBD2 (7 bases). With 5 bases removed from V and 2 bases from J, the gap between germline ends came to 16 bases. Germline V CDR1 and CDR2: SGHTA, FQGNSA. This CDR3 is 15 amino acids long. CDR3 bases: TGTGCCAGCAGCGGGGAGGGGGTACAAGCCTACGAGCAGTACTTC. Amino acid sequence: CASSGEGVQAYEQYF.

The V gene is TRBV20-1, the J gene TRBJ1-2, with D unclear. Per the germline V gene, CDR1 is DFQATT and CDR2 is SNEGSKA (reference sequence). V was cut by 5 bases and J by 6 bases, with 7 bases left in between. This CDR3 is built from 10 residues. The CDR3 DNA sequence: TGCAGTGCTGGAAGTGATGGCTACACCTTC. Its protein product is CSAGSDGYTF.

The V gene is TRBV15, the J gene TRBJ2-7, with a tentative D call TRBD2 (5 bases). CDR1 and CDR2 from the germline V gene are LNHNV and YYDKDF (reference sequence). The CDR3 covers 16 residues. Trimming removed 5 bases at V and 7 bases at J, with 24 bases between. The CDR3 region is CATSGYPSFVSGEQYF. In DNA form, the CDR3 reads TGTGCCACCAGCGGCTACCCTAGTTTCGTATCGGGAGAGCAGTACTTC. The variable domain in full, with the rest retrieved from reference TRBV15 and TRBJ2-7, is DAMVIQNPRYQVTQFGKPVTLSCSQTLNHNVMYWYQQKSSQAPKLLFHYYDKDFNNEADTPDNFQSRRPNTSFCFLDIRSPGLGDTAMYLCATSGYPSFVSGEQYFGPGTRLTVT.

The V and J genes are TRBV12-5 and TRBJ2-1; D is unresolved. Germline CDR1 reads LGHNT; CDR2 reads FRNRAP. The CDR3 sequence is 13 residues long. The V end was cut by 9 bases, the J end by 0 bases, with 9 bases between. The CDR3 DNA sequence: TGTGCTAGCTCGCCTAGCTCCTACAATGAGCAGTTCTTC. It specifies CASSPSSYNEQFF. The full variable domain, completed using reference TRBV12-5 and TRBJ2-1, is DARVTQTPRHKVTEMGQEVTMRCQPILGHNTVFWYRQTMMQGLELLAYFRNRAPLDDSGMPKDRFSAEMPDATLATLKIQPSEPRDSAVYFCASSPSSYNEQFFGPGTRLTVL.

The CDR3 protein is CASTITSGMETQYF. The CDR3 coding sequence is TGTGCCAGCACCATAACTAGCGGGATGGAGACCCAGTACTTC. V usage is TRBV11-2 and J usage is TRBJ2-5; 10 bases agree with TRBD2. V lost 7 bases to trimming and J lost 5 bases; unmatched junction nucleotides: 7. The CDR3 runs to 14 residues. The germline V gene has CDR1 SGHAT and CDR2 FQNNGV.

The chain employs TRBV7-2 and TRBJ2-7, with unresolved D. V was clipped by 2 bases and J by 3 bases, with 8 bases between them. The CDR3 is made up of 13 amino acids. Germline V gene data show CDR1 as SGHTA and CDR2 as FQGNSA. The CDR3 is CASSLYRLYEQYF. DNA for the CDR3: TGTGCCAGCAGCTTATATCGGCTCTACGAGCAGTACTTC.

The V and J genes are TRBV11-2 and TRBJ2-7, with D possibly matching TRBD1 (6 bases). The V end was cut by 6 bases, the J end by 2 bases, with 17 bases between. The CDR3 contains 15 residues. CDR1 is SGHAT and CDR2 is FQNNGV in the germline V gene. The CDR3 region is CASRPGQLYTYEQYF. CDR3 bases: TGTGCCAGCAGACCTGGACAGTTATACACCTACGAGCAGTACTTC.

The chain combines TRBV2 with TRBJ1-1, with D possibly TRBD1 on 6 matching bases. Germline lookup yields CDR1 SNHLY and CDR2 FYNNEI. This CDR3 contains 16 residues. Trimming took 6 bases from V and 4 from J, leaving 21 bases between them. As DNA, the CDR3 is TGTGCCAGCAGAGCCGGACAGCCCTCTGGGGGCACTGAAGCTTTCTTT. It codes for CASRAGQPSGGTEAFF.

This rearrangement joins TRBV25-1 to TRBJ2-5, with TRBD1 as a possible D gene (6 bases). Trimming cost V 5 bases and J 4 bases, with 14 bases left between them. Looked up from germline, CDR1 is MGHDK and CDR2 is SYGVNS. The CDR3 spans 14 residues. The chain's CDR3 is CASSKQGLRETQYF. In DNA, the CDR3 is TGTGCCAGCAGTAAACAGGGTTTACGAGAGACCCAGTACTTC.

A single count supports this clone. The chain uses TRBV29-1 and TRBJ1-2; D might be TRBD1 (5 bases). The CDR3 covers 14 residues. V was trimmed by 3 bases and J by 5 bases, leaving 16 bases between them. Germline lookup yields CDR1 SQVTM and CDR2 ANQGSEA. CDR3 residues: CSVELGGGGYGYTF. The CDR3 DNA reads TGCAGCGTTGAGCTCGGGGGAGGTGGGTATGGCTACACCTTC.

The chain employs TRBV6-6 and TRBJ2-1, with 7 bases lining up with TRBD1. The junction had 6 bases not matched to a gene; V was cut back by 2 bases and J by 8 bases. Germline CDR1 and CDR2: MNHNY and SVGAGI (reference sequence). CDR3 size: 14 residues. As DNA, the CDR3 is TGTGCCAGCAGTTACCGGGACAGTGTCCATGAGCAGTTCTTC. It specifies CASSYRDSVHEQFF.